The T cell receptor (beta chain) under discussion was sequenced for a study of cytomegalovirus exposure and HLA in healthy donors. General study findings and limits: TCR beta V- and J-gene trimming was later associated with a missense DCLRE1C variant.

Researchers ran the PCR with 60 Vbeta and 13 Jbeta primers. The protocol was immunoSEQ multiplex PCR, while the TCRdb copy is restricted to in-frame clones and leaves out a portion. Its table lists tens of thousands of clones. In regard to this clone: What it recognizes is unknown.

The CDR3 has 16 residues. Looked up from germline, CDR1 is MDHEN and CDR2 is SYDVKM. Trimming took 8 bases from V and 1 from J; bases not matched to a gene: 7. The gene calls are TRBV28 and TRBJ2-2; 10 bases map to TRBD2. The receptor was derived from a woman aged 55-69 years in good health and CMV-seronegative. Sequenced input: PBMCs. The CDR3 loop is CASDPSGSGNTGELFF. As DNA, the CDR3 is TGTGCCAGCGATCCTAGCGGGAGTGGGAACACCGGGGAGCTGTTTTTT.